The 15 T cell receptor beta chains in this list originate from one sample, sequenced in a study of blood T cell repertoires in COVID-19. The data were produced by immunoSEQ multiplex PCR, yet TCRdb's version contains in-frame clones alone and is incomplete. This table has fewer than 250,000 clones, around 83% appearing once. Sequencing was performed on peripheral blood. Every receptor here comes from a woman between 50 and 59 years old with acute or convalescent COVID-19.

Here the CDR3 DNA reads TGTGCCAGCAGCCAAGACCTAGCGACAGTCCGGGAGCTGTTTTTT. This gives the protein CASSQDLATVRELFF. This chain connects TRBV3-1 (or the pseudogene TRBV3-2) to TRBJ2-2; tentatively, D is TRBD2 (6 bases). CDR1 is LGHDT and CDR2 is YNNKEL in the germline V gene (reference sequence). This CDR3 comprises 15 residues. V lost 0 bases to trimming and J lost 9 bases, with 14 bases between them.

This chain connects TRBV7-8 to TRBJ1-2, with 7 positions matching TRBD1. V lost 5 bases and J lost 5; bases outside the gene matches: 5. This CDR3 comprises 13 residues. Germline V gene sequence: CDR1 SGHVS, CDR2 FQNEAQ. The CDR3 loop reads CASSPGQSYGYTF. The CDR3 coding sequence is TGTGCCAGCAGCCCGGGACAGAGTTATGGCTACACCTTC.

The V and J genes are TRBV18 and TRBJ2-5; the match to TRBD1 covers 7 bases. The CDR3 is made up of 14 amino acids. Germline CDR1 and CDR2: KGHSH and LQKENI. V lost 3 bases to trimming and J lost 5 bases; unmatched junction nucleotides: 6. The DNA for the CDR3 is TGTGCCAGCTCACCGATAACAGGGGCGGAGACCCAGTACTTC. Translated, it gives CASSPITGAETQYF. The variable domain in full, with the rest retrieved from reference TRBV18 and TRBJ2-5, is NAGVMQNPRHLVRRRGQEARLRCSPMKGHSHVYWYRQLPEEGLKFMVYLQKENIIDESGMPKERFSAEFPKEGPSILRIQQVVRGDSAAYFCASSPITGAETQYFGPGTRLLVL.

The gene calls are TRBV3-1 (or the pseudogene TRBV3-2) and TRBJ2-4; TRBD2 agrees at 7 bases. From germline, CDR1 is LGHDT and CDR2 YNNKEL (reference sequence). The V segment lost 3 bases and the J segment 0 bases; nucleotides outside the gene matches: 11. This CDR3 is 18 amino acids long. CDR3 DNA sequence: TGTGCCAGCAGCCAGGGGGAGGGGACCTTTCTAGCCAAAAACATTCAGTACTTC. Its protein is CASSQGEGTFLAKNIQYF.

This chain links TRBV30 with TRBJ1-3, with 8 nucleotides matching TRBD1. V lost 3 bases, J lost 0 bases, and 7 bases stayed unmatched. This CDR3 is built from 16 residues. Germline lookup yields CDR1 GTSNPN and CDR2 SVGIG (reference sequence). The CDR3 DNA is TGTGCCTGGAGCCCGGGACAGGCCGCCTCTGGAAACACCATATATTTT. It is translated as CAWSPGQAASGNTIYF.

The rearrangement links TRBV7-9 to TRBJ2-7; D is unclear. Between the trimmed V and J ends, which lost 5 bases and 2 bases, there was a span of 13 bases. This CDR3 has 14 residues. CDR1 and CDR2 from the germline V gene are SEHNR and FQNEAQ (reference sequence). In DNA form, the CDR3 reads TGTGCCAGCAGCCCCCCGGGTGGCCCCTACGAGCAGTACTTC. As protein: CASSPPGGPYEQYF.

The V gene is TRBV18, the J gene TRBJ2-7, with 7 positions matching TRBD1. The V and J ends lost 5 bases and 0 bases, in that order; junction bases with no gene match: 4. CDR1 is KGHSH, CDR2 LQKENI, per germline. This CDR3 comprises 14 residues. The CDR3 spells CASSVNRGSYEQYF. CDR3 nucleotides: TGTGCCAGCTCAGTAAACAGGGGCTCCTACGAGCAGTACTTC.

This rearrangement joins TRBV20-1 to TRBJ2-2, with D possibly TRBD2 on 6 matching bases. With 3 bases removed from V and 0 bases from J, the gap between germline ends came to 11 bases. The CDR3 covers 15 residues. CDR1 and CDR2 (germline): DFQATT, SNEGSKA (reference sequence). The DNA for the CDR3 is TGCAGTGCTAGTGGCGGGAACGCGAACACCGGGGAGCTGTTTTTT. It yields the protein CSASGGNANTGELFF.

This sequence joins TRBV5-1 and TRBJ1-1; 9 bases match TRBD1. This CDR3 contains 15 residues. V shed 4 bases, J shed 1 base, and the junction held 5 bases outside the gene matches. Germline lookup yields CDR1 SGHRS and CDR2 YFSETQ. The DNA of the CDR3 is TGCGCCAGCAGCCCCATACAGGGGGCGAACACTGAAGCTTTCTTT. This codes for CASSPIQGANTEAFF.

The chain joins TRBV29-1 to TRBJ2-3; a possible D gene is TRBD2 (6 bases). This CDR3 region has 16 residues. Germline lookup yields CDR1 SQVTM and CDR2 ANQGSEA. Trimming pared 0 bases from V and 4 bases from J, leaving 17 bases between. CDR3 DNA: TGCAGCGTTGAAGATTCGGCGACTAGGGACCCAGATACGCAGTATTTT. The encoded protein is CSVEDSATRDPDTQYF.

V and J are TRBV7-3 and TRBJ2-1, with 8 bases lining up with TRBD2. V trimming: 1 base; J trimming: 7 bases; junction bases outside the gene matches: 6. Looked up from germline, CDR1 is SGHTA and CDR2 is FQGTGA. CDR3 size: 15 residues. The CDR3 sequence: CASSLNGRAANEQFF. The DNA for the CDR3 is TGTGCCAGCAGCTTAAACGGGAGGGCCGCAAATGAGCAGTTCTTC.

This clone was seen once. CDR3 residues: CASSPVVAGANVLTF. Here the CDR3 DNA reads TGTGCCAGCAGCCCGGTTGTTGCTGGGGCCAACGTCCTGACTTTC. The rearrangement uses TRBV6-6 and TRBJ2-6; D call uncertain. This CDR3 spans 15 amino acids. The ends were cut back, 6 bases at V and 2 bases at J, with 11 bases in the middle. CDR1 and CDR2 (germline): MNHNY, SVGAGI (reference sequence).

This clone was detected a few times. The chain couples TRBV28 to TRBJ2-7, with D tentatively TRBD2 (5 bases). CDR1 and CDR2 from the germline V gene are MDHEN and SYDVKM. The V and J ends lost 6 bases and 4 bases respectively, with 10 bases between them. This CDR3 is built from 12 residues. CDR3 in DNA: TGTGCCAGCAGGGACTTAAGATACGAGCAGTACTTC. Translating gives CASRDLRYEQYF.

V and J are TRBV7-9 and TRBJ2-7; possible D gene TRBD1, 5 bases. The V and J ends lost 5 bases and 6 bases respectively, with 14 bases between them. Germline V lookup: CDR1 SEHNR, CDR2 FQNEAQ (reference sequence). The length of the CDR3 is 13 residues. The CDR3 nucleotides read TGTGCCAGCAGCGCTACAGGATCCCTCGAGCAGTACTTC. It specifies CASSATGSLEQYF.

This chain links TRBV18 with TRBJ2-1; tentatively, D is TRBD1 (6 bases). Germline V CDR1 and CDR2: KGHSH, LQKENI. The CDR3 consists of 15 residues. V lost 6 bases to trimming and J lost 8 bases, with 20 bases between them. CDR3 loop: CASSSMAGAPDEQFF. In DNA, the CDR3 is TGTGCCAGCTCTAGTATGGCAGGGGCTCCCGATGAGCAGTTCTTC.